The rows below give T cell receptor beta chains drawn from one sample of a study of blood T cell repertoires in COVID-19. Measured with immunoSEQ multiplex PCR; TCRdb has only the in-frame clones, and not every one. The table shows tens of thousands of clones, with about 77% occurring only once. Material: peripheral blood. These receptors all come from a woman aged 70-85 years with acute or convalescent COVID-19. CDR3s include the opening cysteine and the closing phenylalanine or tryptophan.

TRBV19 | CASSPPQSAGGSFGELFF
TRBV28 | CASSSGTDHYGYTF
TRBV15 | CATSRHTRSGNTIYF
TRBV19 | CASKAGEAYEQYF
TRBV20-1 | CSASTGGNYEQYF
TRBV19 | CASSGSPGGAGIGELFF
TRBV6-5 | CASSRRQENTEAFF
TRBV5-1 | CASNPGDSAYEQYF
TRBV3-1/TRBV3-2 | CASSQRGPYGYTF
TRBV7-2 | CASSLAPQGPNQPQHF
TRBV2 | CASSEADRARPEAFF
TRBV6-6 | CASSSRTADNEKLFF
TRBV6-5 | CASSRRTVNEKLFF
TRBV4-1 | CASSPISGTDTQYF
TRBV7-2 | CASSLTGTGLYYIETQYF
TRBV5-6 | CASSSMADYYNEQFF
TRBV28 | CASSFREGPQYF
TRBV9 | CASSPGTFGNSPLHF
TRBV11-2 | CASSLDGRVEDTQYF
TRBV10-2 | CASSEVRTSGQTQYF
TRBV18 | CASSPNDRGANSPLHF
TRBV20-1 | CGASRQGNYGYTF
TRBV10-2 | CASSAGTFSNQPQHF
TRBV6-6 | CASNIRGQSYGYTF
TRBV7-9 | CASSLARVVFF
TRBV9 | CASSVHSRDTEAFF
TRBV18 | CASSPTSATNEKLFF
TRBV5-1 | CASSLVPVNSPLHF
TRBV7-3 | CASSLKGGRGFLSGANVLTF
TRBV28 | CASTLWGLTGNTEAFF
TRBV12-3/TRBV12-4 | CASSLLGADGYTF
TRBV19 | CASARTGLLLAKNIQYF
TRBV28 | CASTARDRSNYGYTF